This T cell receptor (beta chain) was sequenced in a study of blood T cell repertoires in COVID-19. The overall study: Acute-phase and convalescent COVID-19 samples originated in the United States, Italy and Spain.

CDR1 and CDR2 from the germline V gene are SGDLS and YYNGEE. Losses at the gene ends were 1 base for V and 6 bases for J; bases not matched to a gene: 8. The CDR3 is made up of 16 amino acids. The method was immunoSEQ multiplex PCR; TCRdb's version includes in-frame clones alone and lacks a portion of them. Of roughly 280,000 clones detected, approximately 92% appear once; the ten largest clones hold 2% to 2.5%. V is TRBV9 and J is TRBJ2-1, with 9 positions matching TRBD1. The source of this sequence is a woman aged 18-29 years who had recovered from COVID-19. The sequenced sample consisted of PBMCs or T cells enriched from blood (not recorded which). The CDR3 DNA reads as TGTGCCAGCAGCGTACGACGGACAGGGGACGTCAATGAGCAGTTCTTC. Its translation is CASSVRRTGDVNEQFF.